The subject of this entry is one T cell receptor beta chain. This entry comes from a study of shared clonotypes between healthy human individuals. About the research overall: The study used three CD4 naive, three CD4 memory, two CD8 naive and one CD8 memory plate per donor.

Every subset had its genomic DNA shared out evenly among several immunoSEQ plates. Using roughly 200 ng DNA, around 30,000 T cell genomes, the sorted-subset replicate PCRs were run. Only in-frame clones appear in the TCRdb table, and some are missing; sequencing was by immunoSEQ multiplex PCR. This table has approximately 350,000 clones, about 96% appearing once. The origin of this receptor is a man aged 25-45 years in good health. The sequenced sample consisted of memory CD8+ T cells sorted from blood. The subset was: CD45RO+ cells pooled with CCR7-negative TemRA cells.

The CDR3 reads CASSSTSGRTQYF. CDR3 nucleotides: TGTGCCAGCAGTTCAACTAGCGGGAGGACGCAGTATTTT. This chain connects TRBV6-5 to TRBJ2-3; 12 bases match TRBD2. Germline trimming cut 4 bases from V and 9 bases from J; bases unmatched to any gene: 2. This CDR3 contains 13 residues. The germline gives CDR1 MNHEY, CDR2 SVGAGI.